This record covers a single T cell receptor beta chain. Participants came from roughly 24 US areas, aged about 18 to 95 years. Cohorts were assigned according to the clinical history that participants reported. The data originate from a study of blood T cell repertoires in COVID-19. About the study: Researchers got acute and convalescent COVID-19 samples from the United States, Italy and Spain. In each case, the material was cDNA or gDNA derived from T cells, B-cell-depleted T cells, or PBMCs.

The repertoire was sequenced with immunoSEQ multiplex PCR; TCRdb's copy has only in-frame clones and lacks some. The sample has approximately 200,000 clones; about 81% are singletons. The clonotype originates from a man aged 35-49 years who had recovered from COVID-19. Sequences were obtained from PBMCs or T cells enriched from blood (not recorded which).

The CDR3 nucleotides are TGTGCCAGCAGCCCCACAGCTGTCATGAATCATGAGCAGTTCTTC. Translation gives CASSPTAVMNHEQFF. The chain employs TRBV9 and TRBJ2-1; no definite D call. Germline V gene data show CDR1 as SGDLS and CDR2 as YYNGEE. The V end lost 4 bases, the J end lost 8 bases, and 19 bases lay between the germline ends. The CDR3 totals 15 residues.